This T cell receptor beta chain is from a study of monozygotic twins with inflammatory bowel disease. There are 15 residues in the CDR3. Germline assignment: CDR1 SGHAT and CDR2 FQNNGV. TCRdb re-called the 5' RACE reads; one entry per CDR3 protein, DNA not given. Recorded for this sample: fewer than 550,000 distinct CDR3 sequences. This sequence was found in a human donor with ulcerative colitis or Crohn's disease, or a healthy co-twin of an affected twin (not recorded which). This chain uses TRBV11-2 with TRBJ2-3. Sequencing used blood. CDR3 in amino acids: CASSLDSYSTDTQYF.